This T cell receptor (beta chain) was captured by sequencing in a study of technical replicates of blood from a handful of donors. The repertoire was sequenced with immunoSEQ multiplex PCR; TCRdb's copy has only in-frame clones and lacks some. The sample contains tens of thousands of clones, approximately 94% of which appear only once. This TCR was recovered from a human donor in good health. Sequenced input: T cells isolated from PBMCs.

CDR3 nucleotide sequence: TGTGCCAGCAGCTCGGGACAGGGCAATCAGCCCCAGCATTTT. Translated: CASSSGQGNQPQHF. The genes are TRBV7-9 and TRBJ1-5; 8 nucleotides match TRBD1. The CDR3 spans 14 residues. With V trimmed by 4 bases and J by 2 bases, 1 base remained unmatched. Germline CDR1 SEHNR, CDR2 FQNEAQ (reference sequence). The full variable domain, its missing parts supplied by reference TRBV7-9 and TRBJ1-5, is DTGVSQNPRHKITKRGQNVTFRCDPISEHNRLYWYRQTLGQGPEFLTYFQNEAQLEKSRLLSDRFSAERPKGSFSTLEIQRTEQGDSAMYLCASSSGQGNQPQHFGDGTRLSIL.